This T cell receptor (beta chain) was profiled in a study of blood T cell repertoires in COVID-19. Germline V gene sequence: CDR1 SGHRS, CDR2 YFSETQ. V trimming: 4 bases; J trimming: 1 base; junction bases outside the gene matches: 4. CDR3 size: 15 residues. Here immunoSEQ multiplex PCR was the method, and the copy in TCRdb shows in-frame clones only, minus some. The repertoire consists of around 130,000 clones, with 83% occurring once and the leading ten covering under 20%. The chain uses TRBV5-1 and TRBJ2-2, with 7 bases that match TRBD1. The source material was PBMCs or T cells enriched from blood (not recorded which). The sequence came from a man aged 25-45 years who had recovered from COVID-19. The DNA for the CDR3 is TGCGCCAGCAGCCCGGGACAGTGGAACACCGGGGAGCTGTTTTTT. Protein: CASSPGQWNTGELFF.